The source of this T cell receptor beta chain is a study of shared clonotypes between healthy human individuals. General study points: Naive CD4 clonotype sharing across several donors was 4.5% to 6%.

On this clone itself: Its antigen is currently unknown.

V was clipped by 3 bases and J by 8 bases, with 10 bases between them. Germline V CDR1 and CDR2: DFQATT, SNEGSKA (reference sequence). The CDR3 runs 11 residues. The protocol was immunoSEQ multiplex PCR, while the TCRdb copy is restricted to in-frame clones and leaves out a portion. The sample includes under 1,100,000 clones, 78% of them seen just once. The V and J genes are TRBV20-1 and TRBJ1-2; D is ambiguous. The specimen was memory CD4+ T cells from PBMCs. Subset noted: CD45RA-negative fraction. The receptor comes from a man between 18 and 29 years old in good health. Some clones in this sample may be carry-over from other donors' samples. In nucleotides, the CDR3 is TGCAGTGCTAGGCCCTCGGGAGGCTACACCTTC. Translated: CSARPSGGYTF.